This T cell receptor (beta chain) is from a study of siplizumab effects on memory and regulatory T cells. The table came from immunoSEQ multiplex PCR; TCRdb's copy has only in-frame clones and leaves some out. The sample yields 56,000 or so clones, around 97% seen once. V shed 5 bases and J shed 0 bases, with 5 bases lying between them. The CDR3 covers 13 residues. Looked up from germline, CDR1 is SNHLY and CDR2 is FYNNEI. Points on this clone: The antigen remains undetermined.

Study-level results: A minor share of alloreactive clones matched unstimulated subsets. Where siplizumab was present, mappable alloreactive CD4+ clones averaged around 70% Treg-derived, compared with more than 25% in controls. Naive-or-memory phenotypes were unassignable for roughly 75-97% of proliferating CD4+ or CD8+ clones. Whether the proliferating Tregs (from siplizumab cultures) were suppressive was not confirmed.

This TCR was sampled from a human donor in good health. The sequenced material came from naive CD8+ T cells sorted from blood. V and J are TRBV2 and TRBJ2-1, with D possibly TRBD2 on 5 matching bases. CDR3 sequence (DNA): TGTGCCAGCAGTAGCGGCTCCTACAATGAGCAGTTCTTC. Encoded protein: CASSSGSYNEQFF.